What follows describes a single TCR beta chain. Its target is not known. The CDR3 loop spans 10 amino acids. V shed 7 bases and J shed 16 bases, with 14 bases lying between them. These data belong to a study of T-cell reconstitution after alpha-beta-depleted transplantation in children. Unique molecular identifiers were used in preparing the TCRbeta library. TCRdb analysed the PCR reads with MiXCR anew, one entry per CDR3 protein. The table lists about 870,000 distinct CDR3 sequences, about 15% of them singletons, with about 5% in the top ten. Study-wide results and limits: Several hundred expanded graft clones reportedly were the source of alpha-beta T cells about two months after transplant. T cells produced anew were the main source of T-cell counts and diversity one year after transplant.

The TCR sequence derives from a male patient under 18 who had a stem cell transplant for acute lymphoblastic leukemia, so the T cells may come from the graft donor. Sequencing was performed on PBMCs, mostly from graft donor cells, taken 360 days after TCRalphabeta/CD19-depleted stem cell transplant. The genes are TRBV12-3 or TRBV12-4 and TRBJ2-1; tentative D call: TRBD2 (5 bases). The CDR3, as DNA: TGTGCCAGCATGGGCACTAGGACCTTCTTC. Encoded protein: CASMGTRTFF.